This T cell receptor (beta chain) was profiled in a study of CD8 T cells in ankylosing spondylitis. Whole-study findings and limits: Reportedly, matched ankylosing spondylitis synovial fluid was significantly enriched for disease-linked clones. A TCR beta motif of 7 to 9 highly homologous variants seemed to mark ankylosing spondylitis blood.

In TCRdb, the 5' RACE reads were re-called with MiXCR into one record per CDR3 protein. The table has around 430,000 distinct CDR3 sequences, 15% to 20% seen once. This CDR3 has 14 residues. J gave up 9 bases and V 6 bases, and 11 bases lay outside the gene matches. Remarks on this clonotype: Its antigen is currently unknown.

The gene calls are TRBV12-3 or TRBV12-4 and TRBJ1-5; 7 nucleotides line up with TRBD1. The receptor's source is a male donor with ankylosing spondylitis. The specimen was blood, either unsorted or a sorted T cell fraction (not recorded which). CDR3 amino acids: CASRLDRALGPQHF. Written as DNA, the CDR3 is TGTGCCAGCAGACTAGACAGGGCCCTTGGGCCCCAGCATTTT.